The 3 T cell receptor beta chains below were found in one sample sequenced in a study of technical replicates of blood from a handful of donors. Using immunoSEQ multiplex PCR, the repertoire was profiled, and TCRdb retains in-frame clones only, with some absent. The repertoire includes some 74,000 clones, under 98% of them detected once, and approximately 0.3% sits in the top ten. What was sequenced was T cells isolated from PBMCs. The receptors were gathered from a human donor in good health.

This clone was found once. V is TRBV19 and J is TRBJ2-4, with D tentatively TRBD1 (5 bases). From germline, CDR1 is LNHDA and CDR2 SQIVND (reference sequence). The CDR3 loop spans 13 amino acids. Trimming removed 2 bases at V and 12 bases at J, with 14 bases between. The CDR3 loop is CASSISGPVTQYF. CDR3 bases: TGTGCCAGTAGTATATCAGGGCCAGTCACTCAGTACTTC.

The chain combines TRBV6-5 with TRBJ2-7, with a possible D match to TRBD2 (6 bases). The CDR3 is made up of 13 amino acids. Germline CDR1 reads MNHEY; CDR2 reads SVGAGI. V shed 9 bases and J shed 3 bases, with 15 bases lying between them. The CDR3 is CARGLYLVYEQYF. The CDR3 coding sequence is TGTGCCAGGGGACTTTATCTCGTCTACGAGCAGTACTTC.

The chain is built from TRBV7-9 and TRBJ2-4; perhaps TRBD1 as D (6 bases). The CDR3 sequence is 17 residues long. Trimming removed 3 bases from V and 1 base from J, with 16 bases in between. Germline V lookup: CDR1 SEHNR, CDR2 FQNEAQ (reference sequence). CDR3 DNA: TGTGCCAGCAGCTTCCAGACAGGCGGGTTGGCCAAAAACATTCAGTACTTC. Translated: CASSFQTGGLAKNIQYF.